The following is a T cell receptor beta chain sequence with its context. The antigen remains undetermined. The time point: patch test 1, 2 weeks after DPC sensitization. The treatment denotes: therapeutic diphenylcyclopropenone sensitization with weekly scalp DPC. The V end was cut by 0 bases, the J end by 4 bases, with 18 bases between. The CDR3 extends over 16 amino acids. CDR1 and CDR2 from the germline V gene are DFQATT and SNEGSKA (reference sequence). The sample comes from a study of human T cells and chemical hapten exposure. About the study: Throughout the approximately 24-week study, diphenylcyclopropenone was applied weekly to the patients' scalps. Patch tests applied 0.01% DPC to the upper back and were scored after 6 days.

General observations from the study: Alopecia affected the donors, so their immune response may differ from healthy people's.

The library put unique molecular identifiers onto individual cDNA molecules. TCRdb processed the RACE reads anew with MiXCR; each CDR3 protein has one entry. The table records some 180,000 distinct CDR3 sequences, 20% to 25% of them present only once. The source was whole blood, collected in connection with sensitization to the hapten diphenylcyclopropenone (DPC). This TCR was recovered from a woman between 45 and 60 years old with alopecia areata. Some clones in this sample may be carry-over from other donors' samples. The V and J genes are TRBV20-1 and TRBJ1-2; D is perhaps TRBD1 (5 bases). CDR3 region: CSARDGILGVGYGYTF. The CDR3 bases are TGCAGTGCTAGAGATGGAATCCTGGGGGTCGGCTATGGCTACACCTTC.